A selection of T cell receptor beta chains follows, all from one sample in a study of cytomegalovirus exposure and HLA in healthy donors. Generated by immunoSEQ multiplex PCR, the TCRdb table keeps only in-frame clones and is missing some. The repertoire holds just over 200,000 clones, with 70% to 85% as singletons. Sequencing was performed on PBMCs. Receptors originate from a man aged 45 to 65 in good health and CMV-seronegative. Each CDR3 is given with its conserved first and last residue. The order of the fields is clone size, J gene, D gene, V gene, CDR3 protein, CDR3 DNA. A D gene is named only where the DNA matches it firmly. Rows give clone size only sometimes, using once, few, many, or a class for an expanded clone.

size: NA
J: TRBJ1-4
D: TRBD1
V: TRBV27
CDR3: CASSQHIGQGYEKLFF
DNA: TGTGCCAGCAGTCAACATATAGGACAGGGGTATGAAAAACTGTTTTTT

size: NA
J: TRBJ2-1
D: TRBD2
V: TRBV7-2
CDR3: CASSVTISGRGTEQFF
DNA: TGTGCCAGCAGTGTAACCATTAGCGGGAGGGGGACTGAGCAGTTCTTC

size: once
J: TRBJ1-5
D: NA
V: TRBV7-8
CDR3: CASSLDGGYSNQPQHF
DNA: TGTGCCAGCAGCTTAGATGGCGGCTATAGCAATCAGCCCCAGCATTTT

size: NA
J: TRBJ2-5
D: NA
V: TRBV21-1
CDR3: CASSIRSGRQMETQYF
DNA: TGTGCCAGCAGCATCCGGAGCGGGAGGCAAATGGAGACCCAGTACTTC

size: NA
J: TRBJ1-5
D: NA
V: TRBV4-2
CDR3: CASSQVWQGDQPQHF
DNA: TGTGCCAGCAGCCAAGTTTGGCAGGGCGATCAGCCCCAGCATTTT

size: NA
J: TRBJ1-2
D: NA
V: TRBV19
CDR3: CASTSRRGGYGYTF
DNA: TGTGCCAGTACCTCGCGTCGGGGGGGTTATGGCTACACCTTC

size: NA
J: TRBJ1-1
D: NA
V: TRBV29-1
CDR3: CSVVDIPLNTEAFF
DNA: TGCAGCGTCGTTGACATCCCCTTGAACACTGAAGCTTTCTTT

size: NA
J: TRBJ1-3
D: NA
V: TRBV7-9
CDR3: CASSLAPTSGARNTIYF
DNA: TGTGCCAGCAGCTTAGCTCCGACATCAGGGGCAAGGAACACCATATATTTT

size: NA
J: TRBJ2-2
D: NA
V: TRBV7-6
CDR3: CASSPLGRGSNTGELFF
DNA: TGTGCCAGCAGCCCCCTTGGTCGCGGCTCGAACACCGGGGAGCTGTTTTTT

size: NA
J: TRBJ1-5
D: NA
V: TRBV6-1
CDR3: CASSEVGGAGKQPQHF
DNA: TGTGCCAGCAGTGAAGTTGGTGGGGCAGGGAAACAGCCCCAGCATTTT

size: few
J: TRBJ1-1
D: NA
V: TRBV28
CDR3: CASSLGGRTNTEAFF
DNA: TGTGCCAGCAGTTTAGGAGGCAGGACGAACACTGAAGCTTTCTTT

size: once
J: TRBJ1-2
D: NA
V: TRBV18
CDR3: CASSPPTESYGYTF
DNA: TGTGCCAGCTCACCTCCAACAGAGAGCTATGGCTACACCTTC

size: NA
J: TRBJ2-6
D: TRBD1
V: TRBV9
CDR3: CASSATGAGANVLTF
DNA: TGTGCCAGCAGCGCGACAGGGGCTGGGGCCAACGTCCTGACTTTC

size: NA
J: TRBJ2-4
D: TRBD2
V: TRBV27
CDR3: CASGYSGWGAKNIQYF
DNA: TGTGCCAGCGGATATAGCGGGTGGGGGGCCAAAAACATTCAGTACTTC

size: NA
J: TRBJ2-1
D: TRBD2
V: TRBV7-9
CDR3: CASSSGLANNEQFF
DNA: TGTGCCAGCAGCTCAGGACTAGCGAACAATGAGCAGTTCTTC

size: NA
J: TRBJ1-2
D: NA
V: TRBV6-1
CDR3: CASSKGRPDGYTF
DNA: TGTGCCAGCAGTAAAGGGAGGCCAGATGGCTACACCTTC

size: NA
J: TRBJ2-2
D: NA
V: TRBV7-3
CDR3: CASSLGVNTGELFF
DNA: TGTGCCAGCAGCCTCGGGGTGAACACCGGGGAGCTGTTTTTT